One T cell receptor beta chain is described in this entry. The table came from immunoSEQ multiplex PCR; TCRdb's copy has only in-frame clones and leaves some out. This table has about 43,000 clones, 70% to 90% appearing once. The sample belongs to a study of OX40 agonist ivuxolimab in advanced cancers. Germline V gene lookup returns CDR1 SGHKS and CDR2 YYEKEE (reference sequence). V gave up 4 bases and J gave up 7 bases; unmatched junction bases: 12. The CDR3 totals 15 residues. The rearrangement links TRBV5-5 to TRBJ2-7, with 9 bases aligning to TRBD1. This material consisted of CD4+ or CD8+ T cells sorted from blood, taken in a trial of the OX40 agonist ivuxolimab. This clonotype was obtained from an adult with an advanced solid tumor such as melanoma, head and neck, liver or kidney cancer. DNA for the CDR3: TGTGCCAGCAGCGATCCGGGACAGGGAAAGAGAGAGCAGTACGTC. It encodes CASSDPGQGKREQYV.